This T cell receptor (beta chain) came from a study of cytomegalovirus exposure and HLA in healthy donors. The germline V and J ends were trimmed by 8 bases and 1 base, with 14 bases remaining between them. Germline V lookup: CDR1 SNHLY, CDR2 FYNNEI. This CDR3 is 14 amino acids long. As for this clone: As yet, its antigen is unknown.

Study conclusions and caveats: Reported results showed that the classifier diagnosed cytomegalovirus status with high specificity and sensitivity. Certain sequence variants were highly shared and formed a cluster, and this cluster was likely a sequencing artifact.

The PCR ran on 60 Vbeta and 13 Jbeta primers. Clones were read by immunoSEQ multiplex PCR, and TCRdb kept only the in-frame ones, dropping some. This table holds approximately 130,000 clones. V and J are TRBV2 and TRBJ1-1; D uncertain. The sample comprised PBMCs. This clonotype was sampled from a woman aged 55 to 70 in good health and CMV-seronegative. The CDR3 DNA is TGTGCCAGCCGCAACAACCCCGAGAACACTGAAGCTTTCTTT. It translates to CASRNNPENTEAFF.